The present entry profiles one TCR beta chain with its context. The data originate from a study of blood T cell repertoires in COVID-19. Profiled with immunoSEQ multiplex PCR; TCRdb holds only in-frame clones, not every one. The sample lists fewer than 250,000 clones, 65% to 85% occurring once. Trimming pared 2 bases from V and 5 bases from J, leaving 18 bases between. From germline, CDR1 is SEHNR and CDR2 FQNEAQ (reference sequence). The CDR3 runs 16 residues. This TCR was recovered from a woman in her twenties or thirties who had recovered from COVID-19. Source material: PBMCs or T cells enriched from blood (not recorded which). This chain joins TRBV7-9 and TRBJ2-5, with D maybe TRBD2 (6 bases). This CDR3 reads CASSLTPRGLGETQYF. The CDR3 DNA reads as TGTGCCAGCAGCTTAACCCCGCGGGGCCTAGGGGAGACCCAGTACTTC.